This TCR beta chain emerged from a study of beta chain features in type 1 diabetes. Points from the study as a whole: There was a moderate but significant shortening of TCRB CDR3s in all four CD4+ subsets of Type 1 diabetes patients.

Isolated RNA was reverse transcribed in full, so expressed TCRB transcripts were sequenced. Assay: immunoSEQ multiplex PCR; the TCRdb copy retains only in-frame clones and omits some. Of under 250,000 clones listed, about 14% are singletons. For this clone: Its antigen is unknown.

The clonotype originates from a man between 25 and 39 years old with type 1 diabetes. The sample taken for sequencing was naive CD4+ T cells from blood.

The CDR3 protein is CAWNRANEKLFF. The CDR3 nucleotides are TGTGCCTGGAACAGGGCTAATGAAAAACTGTTTTTT. This chain links TRBV30 with TRBJ1-4, with D perhaps TRBD1 (6 bases). CDR3 size: 12 residues. Germline V gene data show CDR1 as GTSNPN and CDR2 as SVGIG (reference sequence). Trimming left V 4 bases short and J 3 bases short, with 6 bases between.